A selection of T cell receptor beta chains follows, all from one sample in a study of shared clonotypes between healthy human individuals. Here immunoSEQ multiplex PCR was the method, and the copy in TCRdb shows in-frame clones only, minus some. The table shows roughly 1,800,000 clones, with about 95% occurring only once. The sample was naive CD8+ T cells sorted from blood. These receptors originate from a man between 18 and 35 years old in good health. Each CDR3 is given with its conserved first and last residue. The D gene is left open where the match is weak. Clone sizes are given selectively: once, few, many, or a class where the clone is expanded.

abundance: NA
j_gene: TRBJ2-3
d_gene: NA
len: 14
v_gene: TRBV27
CDR3aa: CASSSRVGTDTQYF
CDR3nt: TGTGCCAGCAGTTCAAGGGTGGGCACAGATACGCAGTATTTT

abundance: NA
j_gene: TRBJ1-2
d_gene: NA
len: 15
v_gene: TRBV27
CDR3aa: CASSLSGAIEDGYTF
CDR3nt: TGTGCCAGCAGTTTATCAGGGGCCATTGAGGATGGCTACACCTTC

abundance: NA
j_gene: TRBJ2-7
d_gene: TRBD2
len: 15
v_gene: TRBV9
CDR3aa: CASSSTSSGRGEQYF
CDR3nt: TGTGCCAGCAGCTCCACTTCCAGCGGGAGAGGGGAGCAGTACTTC

abundance: NA
j_gene: TRBJ2-7
d_gene: NA
len: 13
v_gene: TRBV6-5
CDR3aa: CASSLSTTGEQYF
CDR3nt: TGTGCCAGCAGTCTCTCGACTACTGGCGAGCAGTACTTC

abundance: few
j_gene: TRBJ1-2
d_gene: TRBD1
len: 16
v_gene: TRBV5-1
CDR3aa: CASRSGTGDLNYGYTF
CDR3nt: TGCGCCAGCAGGTCCGGGACAGGGGACTTGAATTATGGCTACACCTTC

abundance: NA
j_gene: TRBJ2-7
d_gene: NA
len: 15
v_gene: TRBV6-5
CDR3aa: CASSYSGSPAAEQYF
CDR3nt: TGTGCCAGCAGTTACTCGGGCAGTCCGGCTGCCGAGCAGTACTTC

abundance: NA
j_gene: TRBJ2-5
d_gene: NA
len: 14
v_gene: TRBV6-5
CDR3aa: CASSPTGIRETQYF
CDR3nt: TGTGCCAGCAGCCCCACCGGGATACGGGAGACCCAGTACTTC

abundance: NA
j_gene: TRBJ1-1
d_gene: TRBD1
len: 15
v_gene: TRBV11-2
CDR3aa: CASSLVGQGFTEAFF
CDR3nt: TGTGCCAGCAGCTTAGTCGGACAGGGGTTCACTGAAGCTTTCTTT

abundance: NA
j_gene: TRBJ2-3
d_gene: NA
len: 13
v_gene: TRBV4-1
CDR3aa: CANSQGDEYTQYF
CDR3nt: TGCGCCAACAGCCAAGGGGACGAGTATACGCAGTATTTT

abundance: NA
j_gene: TRBJ1-1
d_gene: NA
len: 11
v_gene: TRBV7-9
CDR3aa: CASSHGTEAFF
CDR3nt: TGTGCCAGCAGCCATGGGACTGAAGCTTTCTTT

abundance: NA
j_gene: TRBJ2-2
d_gene: NA
len: 17
v_gene: TRBV14
CDR3aa: CASSQDARTVATGELFF
CDR3nt: TGTGCCAGCAGCCAGGATGCTAGGACGGTTGCCACCGGGGAGCTGTTTTTT

abundance: NA
j_gene: TRBJ2-2
d_gene: NA
len: 17
v_gene: TRBV7-2
CDR3aa: CASSLALGGPDTGELFF
CDR3nt: TGTGCCAGCAGCTTAGCGCTGGGGGGGCCCGACACCGGGGAGCTGTTTTTT

abundance: few
j_gene: TRBJ1-3
d_gene: TRBD1
len: 16
v_gene: TRBV7-2
CDR3aa: CASSLGTGSSGNTIYF
CDR3nt: TGTGCCAGCAGCTTGGGGACAGGGAGCTCTGGAAACACCATATATTTT

abundance: NA
j_gene: TRBJ1-5
d_gene: NA
len: 13
v_gene: TRBV10-1
CDR3aa: CASRLYLGQPQHF
CDR3nt: TGCGCCAGCAGATTATATTTGGGTCAGCCCCAGCATTTT

abundance: NA
j_gene: TRBJ1-4
d_gene: NA
len: 15
v_gene: TRBV7-9
CDR3aa: CASSARELDYEKLFF
CDR3nt: TGTGCCAGCAGCGCCAGGGAATTGGATTATGAAAAACTGTTTTTT

abundance: NA
j_gene: TRBJ2-5
d_gene: TRBD2
len: 16
v_gene: TRBV7-9
CDR3aa: CASNLPGLGSQETQYF
CDR3nt: TGTGCCAGCAACCTACCGGGACTAGGGAGCCAAGAGACCCAGTACTTC

abundance: NA
j_gene: TRBJ2-7
d_gene: NA
len: 13
v_gene: TRBV5-1
CDR3aa: CASSLGSGYEQYF
CDR3nt: TGCGCCAGCAGCTTGGGTAGCGGTTACGAGCAGTACTTC

abundance: NA
j_gene: TRBJ2-1
d_gene: NA
len: 14
v_gene: TRBV19
CDR3aa: CASSIGGGNNEQFF
CDR3nt: TGTGCCAGTAGTATAGGGGGAGGAAACAATGAGCAGTTCTTC

abundance: NA
j_gene: TRBJ1-4
d_gene: NA
len: 15
v_gene: TRBV30
CDR3aa: CACPGLAGANEKLFF
CDR3nt: TGTGCCTGTCCGGGACTAGCCGGTGCTAATGAAAAACTGTTTTTT

abundance: NA
j_gene: TRBJ2-1
d_gene: NA
len: 14
v_gene: TRBV30
CDR3aa: CATERGRSYNEQFF
CDR3nt: TGTGCCACGGAGAGGGGTCGCTCCTACAATGAGCAGTTCTTC

abundance: NA
j_gene: TRBJ1-4
d_gene: TRBD1
len: 15
v_gene: TRBV7-9
CDR3aa: CASSDRGRTNEKLFF
CDR3nt: TGTGCCAGCAGCGACAGGGGACGTACGAATGAAAAACTGTTTTTT

abundance: once
j_gene: TRBJ2-7
d_gene: NA
len: 13
v_gene: TRBV2
CDR3aa: CASSEANSYEQYF
CDR3nt: TGTGCCAGCAGTGAAGCCAACTCCTACGAGCAGTACTTC

abundance: NA
j_gene: TRBJ2-7
d_gene: NA
len: 12
v_gene: TRBV13
CDR3aa: CASSLRGVEQYF
CDR3nt: TGTGCCAGCAGCTTAAGAGGCGTCGAGCAGTACTTC